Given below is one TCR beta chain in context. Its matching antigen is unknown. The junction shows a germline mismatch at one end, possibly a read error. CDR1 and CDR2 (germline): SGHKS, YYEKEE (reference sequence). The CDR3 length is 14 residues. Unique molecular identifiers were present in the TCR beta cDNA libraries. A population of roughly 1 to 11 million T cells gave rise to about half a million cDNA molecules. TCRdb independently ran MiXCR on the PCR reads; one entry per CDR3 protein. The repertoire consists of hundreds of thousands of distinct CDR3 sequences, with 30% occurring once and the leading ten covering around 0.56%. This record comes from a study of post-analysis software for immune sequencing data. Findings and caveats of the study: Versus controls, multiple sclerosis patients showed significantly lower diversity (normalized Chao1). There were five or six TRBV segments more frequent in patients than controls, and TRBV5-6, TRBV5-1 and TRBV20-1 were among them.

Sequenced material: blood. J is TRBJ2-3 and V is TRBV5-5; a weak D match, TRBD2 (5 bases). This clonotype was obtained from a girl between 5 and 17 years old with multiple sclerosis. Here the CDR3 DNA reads TGTGCCAGCAGCCAACGGGCTAGCACAGATGCGCAGTATTTT. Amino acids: CASSQRASTDAQYF.